Listed here are 17 T cell receptor beta chains from one sample, sequenced in a study of CD8 T cells in acute hepatitis C reinfection. Sequencing used immunoSEQ multiplex PCR; TCRdb keeps in-frame clones, though not all of them. The sample has 30,000 to 40,000 clones, around 87% seen once; the top ten hold 0.5%. The time point here: naive CD8 control sorted from an acute-time-point sample. The sample was naive CD8+ T cells from PBMCs. The receptors were sampled from a man aged 30 to 39 with chronic hepatitis C.

This rearrangement joins TRBV19 to TRBJ2-2, with D unclear. The ends were cut back, 1 base at V and 10 bases at J, with 7 bases in the middle. This CDR3 is 12 amino acids long. Per the germline V gene, CDR1 is LNHDA and CDR2 is SQIVND (reference sequence). The DNA for the CDR3 is TGTGCCAGTAGTATAGGAGCAGTGGAGCTGTTTTTT. Translating it yields CASSIGAVELFF.

The rearrangement uses TRBV12-5 and TRBJ2-7; D unresolved. Germline V CDR1 and CDR2: LGHNT, FRNRAP. The V end lost 5 bases, the J end lost 7 bases, and 9 bases lay between the germline ends. This CDR3 has 11 residues. As DNA, the CDR3 is TGTGCTAGTGGTCTCGGCAGAGAGCAGTACTTC. This sequence encodes CASGLGREQYF. The whole variable domain, remainder taken from reference TRBV12-5 and TRBJ2-7, is DARVTQTPRHKVTEMGQEVTMRCQPILGHNTVFWYRQTMMQGLELLAYFRNRAPLDDSGMPKDRFSAEMPDATLATLKIQPSEPRDSAVYFCASGLGREQYFGPGTRLTVT.

V gene TRBV4-1 combines with J gene TRBJ2-1, with 10 bases identical to TRBD2. The V segment lost 0 bases and the J segment 14 bases; nucleotides outside the gene matches: 10. The germline CDR1 and CDR2 sequences are MGHRA and YSYEKL. The length of the CDR3 is 15 residues. The CDR3 is CASSQDRTSGMIKFF. The CDR3 DNA reads TGCGCCAGCAGCCAAGATAGAACTAGCGGGATGATAAAGTTCTTC.

This sequence joins TRBV4-3 and TRBJ2-1; D is unresolved. The ends were cut back, 0 bases at V and 3 bases at J, with 27 bases in the middle. CDR1 is LGHNA, CDR2 YSLEER, per germline. The CDR3 length is 21 residues. The CDR3 sequence: CASSQDEVVQSWPIGYNEQFF. The CDR3 nucleotides are TGCGCCAGCAGCCAAGACGAGGTGGTACAGTCGTGGCCGATTGGCTACAATGAGCAGTTCTTC.

The V gene is TRBV15, the J gene TRBJ2-3, with 12 nucleotides matching TRBD2. The CDR3 loop spans 15 amino acids. Per germline, CDR1 LNHNV and CDR2 YYDKDF (reference sequence). J was trimmed by 3 bases and V by 8 bases; bases with no gene match: 6. CDR3 sequence: CATRKGTSGTDTQYF. The CDR3 nucleotides read TGTGCCACCCGTAAAGGGACTAGCGGGACAGATACGCAGTATTTT.

The chain joins TRBV7-9 to TRBJ1-1; 7 bases agree with TRBD1. With 3 bases clipped from V and 3 bases from J, the junction kept 4 bases outside the gene matches. The CDR3 extends over 14 amino acids. CDR1 and CDR2 from the germline V gene are SEHNR and FQNEAQ (reference sequence). The CDR3 is CASSFGTVYTEAFF. In DNA form, the CDR3 reads TGTGCCAGCAGCTTCGGGACAGTATACACTGAAGCTTTCTTT.

Only one count was recorded for this clone. The rearrangement joins TRBV27 to TRBJ2-7; D uncertain. The CDR3 runs to 13 residues. Trimming shortened V by 2 bases and J by 2 bases, and 7 bases separated the two germline ends. From germline, CDR1 is MNHEY and CDR2 SMNVEV (reference sequence). CDR3 loop: CASSLTEAYEQYF. In nucleotides, the CDR3 is TGTGCCAGCAGTTTAACCGAGGCCTACGAGCAGTACTTC.

The rearrangement links TRBV30 to TRBJ1-1, with D maybe TRBD1 (6 bases). Germline assignment: CDR1 GTSNPN and CDR2 SVGIG (reference sequence). The CDR3 spans 14 residues. Between the trimmed V and J ends, which lost 4 bases and 2 bases, there was a span of 14 bases. The CDR3 DNA is TGTGCCTGGATCTCCGGGACAATAAACACTGAAGCTTTCTTT. It encodes CAWISGTINTEAFF.

This chain connects TRBV10-2 to TRBJ1-2, with a possible D match to TRBD1 (5 bases). The ends were cut back, 3 bases at V and 6 bases at J, with 14 bases in the middle. CDR3 size: 14 residues. Germline V gives CDR1 WSHSY, CDR2 SAAADI. The chain's CDR3 is CASSETGGLDGYTF. The DNA for the CDR3 is TGCGCCAGCAGTGAAACAGGCGGTCTGGATGGCTACACCTTC.

For the CDR3, the DNA is TGTGCCAGCAGTTTCCCAGGGGGGCATGAAGCTTTCTTT. It translates to CASSFPGGHEAFF. The chain recombines TRBV27 with TRBJ1-1; 7 bases are a match to TRBD1. The CDR3 is made up of 13 amino acids. Trimming removed 3 bases from V and 7 bases from J; junction bases left unmatched: 5. Germline assignment: CDR1 MNHEY and CDR2 SMNVEV (reference sequence).

V is TRBV13 and J is TRBJ1-1, with TRBD1 identical over 11 bases. V shed 5 bases and J 5 bases; nucleotides not matched to a gene: 7. Germline V lookup: CDR1 PRHDT, CDR2 FYEKMQ (reference sequence). This CDR3 region has 15 residues. The CDR3 DNA follows: TGTGCCAGCAGCCGACGGGACAGGGGGAGGACTGAAGCTTTCTTT. Its translation: CASSRRDRGRTEAFF.

In DNA, the CDR3 is TGTGCCAGCAGCTATAGGGACAGGGATTTCTTC. It specifies CASSYRDRDFF. The rearrangement uses TRBV7-9 and TRBJ2-1; the match to TRBD1 covers 9 bases. Germline V CDR1 and CDR2: SEHNR, FQNEAQ (reference sequence). V was pared by 4 bases and J by 16 bases, with 5 bases of the junction left unmatched. This CDR3 contains 11 residues.

In DNA form, the CDR3 reads TGTGCCAGTAGTATAGAGTATTACACTGAAGCTTTCTTT. Amino acids: CASSIEYYTEAFF. V usage is TRBV19 and J usage is TRBJ1-1, with no clear D. The CDR3 consists of 13 residues. In germline, CDR1 is LNHDA, CDR2 SQIVND (reference sequence). V lost 0 bases, J lost 3 bases, and 5 bases lay in between.

In the case of this clone: Distinct nucleotide sequences in the sample also encode this CDR3. The CDR3 loop is CASSLKITGGAYGYTF. The CDR3 bases are TGCGCCAGCAGCTTAAAAATAACCGGGGGGGCGTATGGCTACACCTTC. The rearrangement joins TRBV5-1 to TRBJ1-2, with a tentative D call TRBD1 (6 bases). The germline CDR1 and CDR2 sequences are SGHRS and YFSETQ. The CDR3 covers 16 residues. V was pared by 2 bases and J by 5 bases, with 19 bases between. Combining the CDR3 with reference TRBV5-1 and TRBJ1-2 gives the whole variable domain KAGVTQTPRYLIKTRGQQVTLSCSPISGHRSVSWYQQTPGQGLQFLFEYFSETQRNKGNFPGRFSGRQFSNSRSEMNVSTLELGDSALYLCASSLKITGGAYGYTFGSGTRLTVV.

The chain is built from TRBV18 and TRBJ1-2, with D unclear. With 3 bases removed from V and 5 bases from J, the gap between germline ends came to 16 bases. CDR3 length equals 15 residues. Germline assignment: CDR1 KGHSH and CDR2 LQKENI. The CDR3 protein is CASSPDIGWEYGYTF. The CDR3 DNA follows: TGTGCCAGCTCACCGGATATTGGATGGGAATATGGCTACACCTTC. Looking up the rest from reference TRBV18 and TRBJ1-2 gives the full variable domain: NAGVMQNPRHLVRRRGQEARLRCSPMKGHSHVYWYRQLPEEGLKFMVYLQKENIIDESGMPKERFSAEFPKEGPSILRIQQVVRGDSAAYFCASSPDIGWEYGYTFGSGTRLTVV.

The chain links TRBV9 to TRBJ1-2, with TRBD1 matching 8 bases. Germline lookup yields CDR1 SGDLS and CDR2 YYNGEE. V lost 3 bases, J lost 8 bases, and 6 bases stayed unmatched. The CDR3 contains 13 residues. CDR3 amino acids: CASSAGTGGGYTF. The CDR3 region has the DNA TGTGCCAGCAGCGCCGGGACAGGCGGAGGCTACACCTTC. Looking up the rest from reference TRBV9 and TRBJ1-2 gives the full variable domain: DSGVTQTPKHLITATGQRVTLRCSPRSGDLSVYWYQQSLDQGLQFLIQYYNGEERAKGNILERFSAQQFPDLHSELNLSSLELGDSALYFCASSAGTGGGYTFGSGTRLTVV.

This clone was picked up one time. This chain uses TRBV6-6 with TRBJ2-5, with 7 positions matching TRBD1. J gave up 3 bases and V 6 bases, and 10 bases lay outside the gene matches. Germline V gene lookup returns CDR1 MNHNY and CDR2 SVGAGI (reference sequence). This CDR3 has 15 amino acids. The CDR3 nucleotides read TGTGCCAGCAGCCGACCCCCCACAGGGGAAGAGACCCAGTACTTC. Protein product: CASSRPPTGEETQYF.